The following is a T cell receptor beta chain sequence with its context. The trim removed 5 bases at V and 2 bases at J, leaving 2 bases unmatched. Germline loops: CDR1 ENHRY, CDR2 SYGVKD. This CDR3 contains 13 residues. TCRdb called the RT-PCR reads again in MiXCR, with one record for every CDR3 protein. The table lists under 200,000 distinct CDR3 sequences, roughly 30% of them singletons, with roughly 3% in the top ten. These data originate in a study of patients and donors after allogeneic stem cell transplantation. The V call is TRBV10-3, the J call TRBJ2-7; 8 nucleotides align to TRBD1. This receptor was taken from a human donor who was either an allogeneic HSCT recipient or a stem cell or donor lymphocyte infusion donor (not recorded which). It is not recorded whose cells these are; they may come from a transplant donor. The sequenced sample consisted of blood, either unsorted or a sorted T cell fraction (not recorded which). The CDR3 loop reads CAISPQGAYEQYF. DNA of the CDR3: TGTGCCATCAGTCCACAGGGGGCCTACGAGCAGTACTTC.